What follows are 14 T cell receptor beta chains derived from one specimen sequenced in a study of shared T cell receptors in the human thymus. Clones were read by immunoSEQ multiplex PCR, and TCRdb kept only the in-frame ones, dropping some. Seen here are about 660,000 clones, around nine tenths observed once, and the top ten hold 0.0085% to 0.012%. These data were also reused for a study on human thymus T cells.

Sequencing was performed on thymocytes. The receptors shown here come from a boy under two years old with a congenital heart defect.

The chain joins TRBV4-2 to TRBJ2-7, with TRBD2 as a possible D gene (6 bases). CDR1 and CDR2 (germline): LGHNA, YNFKEQ. There are 14 residues in the CDR3. With 6 bases removed from V and 0 bases from J, the gap between germline ends came to 12 bases. The CDR3 here is CASSASDFSYEQYF. CDR3 sequence (DNA): TGTGCCAGCAGTGCTAGCGATTTCTCCTACGAGCAGTACTTC.

The chain employs TRBV7-9 and TRBJ1-1; no clear D. Germline loops: CDR1 SEHNR, CDR2 FQNEAQ (reference sequence). V lost 1 base and J 1 base, leaving 7 bases between the germline ends. The CDR3 totals 14 residues. CDR3 sequence: CASSLDRENTEAFF. CDR3 coding DNA: TGTGCCAGCAGCTTAGACCGGGAGAACACTGAAGCTTTCTTT.

The chain carries TRBV27 and TRBJ2-7, with TRBD2 identical over 10 bases. Germline-derived CDR1 and CDR2 are MNHEY and SMNVEV (reference sequence). V lost 6 bases, J lost 2 bases, and 16 bases stayed unmatched. The length of the CDR3 is 18 residues. The CDR3, as DNA: TGTGCCAGCAGCCGACGGGGGAGCGGGAGGGCCAGGACCTACGAGCAGTACTTC. The encoded protein is CASSRRGSGRARTYEQYF.

This chain uses TRBV27 with TRBJ2-7, with D tentatively TRBD1 (5 bases). This CDR3 is built from 15 residues. CDR1 is MNHEY and CDR2 is SMNVEV in the germline V gene (reference sequence). V gave up 0 bases and J gave up 1 base, with 10 bases separating them. The CDR3 here is CASSLSGVPSYEQYF. DNA of the CDR3: TGTGCCAGCAGTTTATCAGGGGTGCCATCCTACGAGCAGTACTTC.

This chain joins TRBV27 and TRBJ2-1, with 9 positions matching TRBD2. The germline CDR1 and CDR2 sequences are MNHEY and SMNVEV (reference sequence). This CDR3 has 15 residues. After removal of 7 bases from V and 6 bases from J, the junction contained 10 bases not matched to a gene. This CDR3 is CASTKGREGLNEQFF. CDR3 nucleotide sequence: TGTGCCAGCACGAAGGGGCGGGAGGGCCTCAATGAGCAGTTCTTC.

The CDR3 DNA reads as TGCGCCAGCAGCCAAGACCAACGTTCCGGGGGAAACACCATATATTTT. Translating gives CASSQDQRSGGNTIYF. The chain combines TRBV4-3 with TRBJ1-3, with D unresolved. This CDR3 is built from 16 residues. V shed 0 bases and J shed 4 bases, with 13 bases lying between them. Germline CDR1 is LGHNA and CDR2 is YSLEER.

The gene calls are TRBV11-2 and TRBJ2-2, with D possibly matching TRBD2 (7 bases). Trimming took 5 bases from V and 4 from J, leaving 17 bases between them. The CDR3 totals 16 residues. Germline assignment: CDR1 SGHAT and CDR2 FQNNGV. The DNA of the CDR3 is TGTGCCAGCAGCCCGAGCGGGAAGGGGGGCACCGGGGAGCTGTTTTTT. This codes for CASSPSGKGGTGELFF.

This clone was detected once. The chain has TRBV19 and TRBJ1-3; D is possibly TRBD1 (5 bases). V was clipped by 4 bases and J by 0 bases, with 22 bases between them. Germline V lookup: CDR1 LNHDA, CDR2 SQIVND (reference sequence). CDR3 size: 19 residues. CDR3 DNA sequence: TGTGCCAGTAGTAACTGCGTGACTCCGGGACTGATCTCTGGAAACACCATATATTTT. Its protein is CASSNCVTPGLISGNTIYF.

The chain joins TRBV21-1 to TRBJ1-5. TRBV21-1 is a documented pseudogene. The CDR3 consists of 14 residues. In DNA form, the CDR3 reads TGTGCCAGCAGCCACGGGGGGGGGAGGCAGCCCCAGCATTTT. Residues: CASSHGGGRQPQHF.

This chain uses TRBV4-3 with TRBJ2-7; TRBD2 matches at 9 bases. The germline gives CDR1 LGHNA, CDR2 YSLEER. The length of the CDR3 is 17 residues. With 0 bases clipped from V and 2 bases from J, the junction kept 8 bases outside the gene matches. CDR3 amino acids: CASSQDSGGRAAYEQYF. The CDR3 DNA reads as TGCGCCAGCAGCCAAGATTCAGGCGGGAGGGCCGCCTACGAGCAGTACTTC.

CDR3 amino acids: CATSGSGSGNEQFF. The CDR3 nucleotides are TGTGCCACCAGCGGGAGCGGGAGTGGCAATGAGCAGTTCTTC. The chain recombines TRBV15 with TRBJ2-1, with TRBD2 identical over 8 bases. Per the germline V gene, CDR1 is LNHNV and CDR2 is YYDKDF (reference sequence). The CDR3 runs to 14 residues. V was pared by 5 bases and J by 6 bases, with 6 bases of the junction left unmatched.

The chain carries TRBV4-2 and TRBJ2-1, with a weak D call TRBD2 (6 bases). Germline loops: CDR1 LGHNA, CDR2 YNFKEQ. The CDR3 totals 16 residues. The ends were cut back, 0 bases at V and 0 bases at J, with 9 bases in the middle. The CDR3 region is CASSQEGGVSYNEQFF. The CDR3 region has the DNA TGTGCCAGCAGCCAAGAGGGGGGTGTCTCCTACAATGAGCAGTTCTTC.

The genes are TRBV4-2 and TRBJ2-3, with D perhaps matching TRBD2 (6 bases). Germline V CDR1 and CDR2: LGHNA, YNFKEQ. The CDR3 runs to 15 residues. V shed 6 bases and J shed 0 bases, with 13 bases lying between them. The CDR3, as DNA: TGTGCCAGCAGACGTGAAGCGGGTAGCACAGATACGCAGTATTTT. Protein sequence: CASRREAGSTDTQYF.

CDR3: CSVESVRLARYTDTQYF. CDR3 sequence (DNA): TGCAGCGTTGAATCAGTCCGGCTAGCGAGATACACAGATACGCAGTATTTT. V usage is TRBV29-1 and J usage is TRBJ2-3; TRBD2 is a possible D gene (6 bases). This CDR3 contains 17 residues. V dropped 2 bases and J dropped 2 bases, with 20 bases sitting between them. From germline, CDR1 is SQVTM and CDR2 ANQGSEA.